These T cell receptor beta chains were read from a single sample in a study of tumor and adjacent non-tumor tissue in lung cancer. TCRdb used MiXCR to reprocess the multiplex PCR reads, holding one entry per CDR3 protein. The table records about 110,000 distinct CDR3 sequences, over 75% of them present only once. The specimen sequenced was lung tumor tissue. The receptors were gathered from an older man with non-small cell lung cancer. The CDR3 runs from the conserved cysteine through the conserved F or W. A D gene is named only where the DNA matches it firmly. Where a row states a size, it is once, few, many or the class of an expanded clone; other rows omit it.

14	many	TRBV28	-	TRBJ2-7	CASSFEGEAYEQYF	TGTGCCAGCAGTTTCGAGGGGGAAGCCTACGAGCAGTACTTC
16	-	TRBV5-6	TRBD1	TRBJ2-5	CASSSGDRAFGETQYF	TGTGCCAGCAGCTCTGGGGACAGGGCTTTCGGAGAGACCCAGTACTTC
13	-	TRBV29-1	-	TRBJ2-5	CSVADRSQETQQF	TGCAGCGTGGCCGACAGGTCCCAAGAGACCCAGCAATTC
15	-	TRBV12-3/TRBV12-4	TRBD1	TRBJ1-2	CASSLLTGFGYRYTF	TGTGCCAGCAGTTTATTGACAGGGTTTGGTTATCGTTACACCTTC
15	-	TRBV5-1	TRBD1	TRBJ2-2	CASARDRTNTGELFF	TGCGCCAGCGCCCGGGACAGAACGAACACCGGGGAGCTGTTTTTT
14	-	TRBV11-3	-	TRBJ2-5	CDSASGRGRETQYF	TGTGACAGCGCTTCCGGCCGGGGGCGGGAGACCCAATACTTC
17	-	TRBV6-2/TRBV6-3	-	TRBJ1-5	CASNPLMIGYRNQPHHF	TGTGCCAGCAATCCTCTGATGATTGGATATCGCAATCAGCCCCACCATTTT
16	-	TRBV28	TRBD1	TRBJ2-7	CASSLYRGQWARDQYF	TGTGCAAGCAGCTTATATAGGGGACAGTGGGCTAGGGACCAGTACTTC
16	-	TRBV11-1	TRBD1	TRBJ2-1	CARSPRSGQGPHKQFF	TGTGCCAGGAGCCCCCGGTCGGGACAGGGGCCACATAAGCAGTTCTTC
13	-	TRBV5-1	-	TRBJ2-3	CASSSEGGNTQCF	TGCGCCAGCAGCTCCGAAGGGGGGAATACGCAGTGTTTT
12	-	TRBV6-6	-	TRBJ2-1	CASSYFPGEHFF	TGTGCTAGCAGTTACTTTCCGGGTGAGCATTTCTTC
16	-	TRBV6-6	-	TRBJ2-4	CTNSGGQGFAKNIQYF	TGTACCAACAGTGGCGGGCAGGGGTTCGCCAAAAACATTCAGTACTTC
16	-	TRBV29-1	-	TRBJ1-2	CSVVTHQSSGENGYTF	TGCAGCGTTGTCACCCATCAATCCTCGGGAGAAAATGGCTACACCTTC
15	-	TRBV2	-	TRBJ1-5	CASSTRSGSGRPQHF	TGTGCCAGCAGTACCAGATCAGGTTCTGGTCGGCCCCAGCATTTT
15	once	TRBV11-2	TRBD1	TRBJ2-7	CASSLAGTGPYEQYF	TGTGCCAGCAGCTTGGCCGGGACAGGCCCTTACGAGCAGTACTTC
18	-	TRBV10-3	-	TRBJ2-3	CAISNHSRGGGSTDTQYF	TGTGCCATCAGCAACCACTCCCGAGGAGGGGGAAGCACTGATACACAGTATTTT
18	-	TRBV11-2	TRBD1	TRBJ2-6	CVSSPGTGGSRGANALTF	TGTGTCAGCAGCCCCGGGACAGGGGGTTCTCGTGGGGCCAACGCCCTGACTTTC
11	medium-sized	TRBV6-6	-	TRBJ2-3	CASSLRDTQYF	TGTGCCAGCAGTTTACGGGATACGCAGTATTTT